A selection of T cell receptor beta chains follows, all from one sample in a study of shared clonotypes between healthy human individuals. The repertoire was sequenced with immunoSEQ multiplex PCR; TCRdb's copy has only in-frame clones and lacks some. The sample lists 2 million to 2.5 million clones; over 90% were seen once. The sequenced material came from naive CD4+ T cells from PBMCs. The source of these receptors is a man aged 18 to 35 in good health. Some clones in this sample may be carry-over from other donors' samples. The CDR3 runs from the conserved cysteine through the conserved F or W. The D gene is left open where the match is weak. Only some rows state a clone size, as once, few, many or a class for expanded clones.

J | size | V | D | DNA | CDR3
TRBJ2-3 | - | TRBV7-3 | - | TGTGCCAGCAGCTTATTCGGTCTTGCCGCAGATACGCAGTATTTT | CASSLFGLAADTQYF
TRBJ1-2 | - | TRBV21-1 | - | TGTGCCAGCGGCGGCGGACTGAATCGTGGCTACACCTTC | CASGGGLNRGYTF
TRBJ2-5 | - | TRBV9 | - | TGTGCCAGCAGCGTAGGTATTGGCTACCAAGAGACCCAGTACTTC | CASSVGIGYQETQYF
TRBJ1-6 | - | TRBV6-5 | - | TGTGCCAGCAGTTACACGCCTTCGAATTCACCCCTCCACTTT | CASSYTPSNSPLHF
TRBJ2-1 | - | TRBV7-2 | TRBD1 | TGTGCCAGCAGCCTCCAGGGGGCCTACTACAATGAGCAGTTCTTC | CASSLQGAYYNEQFF
TRBJ1-1 | - | TRBV19 | - | TGTGCCAGTACAAACACGTGGGGTTCGAACACTGAAGCTTTCTTT | CASTNTWGSNTEAFF
TRBJ1-2 | - | TRBV28 | - | TGTGCCAGCAGTTCCCCTTCGGTTATGAAGAGTGATGGCTACACCTTC | CASSSPSVMKSDGYTF
TRBJ2-3 | - | TRBV2 | TRBD1 | TGTGCCAGCAGGCGGGGACAGGGGAATACCGCCACAGATACGCAGTATTTT | CASRRGQGNTATDTQYF
TRBJ1-2 | few | TRBV6-4 | TRBD1 | TGTGCCAGCAGTGACTCGAGGACAGGGGGCTATGGCTACACCTTC | CASSDSRTGGYGYTF
TRBJ1-2 | few | TRBV6-1 | TRBD1 | TGTGCCAGCAGTGACCCGACAGGGGGCGACTATGGCTACACCTTC | CASSDPTGGDYGYTF
TRBJ2-5 | - | TRBV7-2 | TRBD2 | TGTGCCAGCAGCGCCGGACTAGCGGGAGAAGAGACCCAGTACTTC | CASSAGLAGEETQYF
TRBJ1-4 | - | TRBV28 | - | TGTGCCAGCAGTTTAGGGCCCCGTTGGGAAAAACTGTTTTTT | CASSLGPRWEKLFF
TRBJ2-1 | - | TRBV19 | TRBD2 | TGTGCCAGTAGTTCGCCTAGCGGAGGATACAATGAGCAGTTCTTC | CASSSPSGGYNEQFF
TRBJ2-6 | - | TRBV29-1 | TRBD1 | TGCAGCGTTGAAGTACAGGGGTCTGGGGCCAACGTCCTGACTTTC | CSVEVQGSGANVLTF
TRBJ2-1 | - | TRBV11-2 | TRBD1 | TGTGCCAGCAGCATGAACCGGGGACAGGCCTACAATGAGCAGTTCTTC | CASSMNRGQAYNEQFF
TRBJ1-1 | - | TRBV29-1 | - | TGCAGCTTTAGGCTGAACACTGAAGCTTTCTTT | CSFRLNTEAFF
TRBJ1-2 | few | TRBV28 | - | TGTGCCAGCAGTTTAGTTGTGGGTGGCTACACCTTC | CASSLVVGGYTF
TRBJ1-1 | - | TRBV30 | - | TGTGCCTGGAGTGTAATATTAGGGGCTAACACTGAAGCTTTCTTT | CAWSVILGANTEAFF
TRBJ2-3 | - | TRBV7-2 | - | TGTGCCAGCTGGGCGGGGAACACAGATACGCAGTATTTT | CASWAGNTDTQYF
TRBJ2-5 | - | TRBV6-1 | TRBD2 | TGTGCCAGCAGGATTAGCGGGATCCAAGAGACCCAGTACTTC | CASRISGIQETQYF
TRBJ2-5 | once | TRBV5-4 | - | TGTGCCAGCAGCTTGGAGGGTGGGCAGGGGACCCAGTACTTC | CASSLEGGQGTQYF
TRBJ2-7 | - | TRBV28 | - | TGTGCCAGCAGTTTACCGCAGGGAAACTCCTACGAGCAGTACTTC | CASSLPQGNSYEQYF
TRBJ2-7 | - | TRBV20-1 | - | TGCAGTGCCGGACGGATCGGCGAGCAGTACTTC | CSAGRIGEQYF
TRBJ2-7 | - | TRBV4-1 | TRBD1 | TGCGCCAGCAGCCCTAGACAGGGTGGGGTCTTCGAGCAGTACTTC | CASSPRQGGVFEQYF
TRBJ2-7 | - | TRBV28 | TRBD1 | TGTGCCAGCAATAACAGGGGATCCTACGAGCAGTACTTC | CASNNRGSYEQYF
TRBJ2-7 | - | TRBV30 | TRBD1 | TGTGCCTGGGGGACAGGGGTAGGGCCCTACGAGCAGTACTTC | CAWGTGVGPYEQYF
TRBJ2-6 | - | TRBV27 | - | TGTGCCAGCAGTTTCCACGGGGCCAACGTCCTGACTTTC | CASSFHGANVLTF
TRBJ1-2 | - | TRBV4-1 | TRBD1 | TGCGCCAGCAGCCTTTTCGAGGACCACAGGGGGCTTGGCTACACCTTC | CASSLFEDHRGLGYTF
TRBJ1-3 | - | TRBV28 | TRBD1 | TGTGCCAGCAGCCTCGGGACAGCTCGTCTCGGAAACACCATATATTTT | CASSLGTARLGNTIYF
TRBJ1-2 | - | TRBV5-6 | TRBD1 | TGTGCCAGCAGCTTGGTGACAGGGTTGGATGGCTACACCTTC | CASSLVTGLDGYTF
TRBJ1-2 | - | TRBV18 | - | TGTGCCAGCTCACCGACAGCTACTTTCTATGGTAGCTACACCTTC | CASSPTATFYGSYTF
TRBJ2-3 | - | TRBV5-1 | - | TGCGCCAGCAGCTTTTGGGGAGGACAGTCCGCAGATACGCAGTATTTT | CASSFWGGQSADTQYF
TRBJ1-5 | - | TRBV7-8 | TRBD1 | TGTGCCAGCAGCTTAGGAACAGGGGGCAATCAGCCCCAGCATTTT | CASSLGTGGNQPQHF
TRBJ2-5 | - | TRBV9 | TRBD2 | TGTGCCAGCAGCGTGGGTAGCGGGAGCGTGGAGACCCAGTACTTC | CASSVGSGSVETQYF
TRBJ2-2 | - | TRBV21-1 | - | TGTGCCAGCAGAAAAGGATCCGGGACGCCGAACACCGGGGAGCTGTTTTTT | CASRKGSGTPNTGELFF
TRBJ1-1 | - | TRBV5-1 | - | TGCGCCAGCAGCTTGTACGACATCTCGAACACTGAAGCTTTCTTT | CASSLYDISNTEAFF
TRBJ1-1 | - | TRBV11-2 | - | TGTGCCAGCAGCTTAAGAAGGAGGACGACTGAAGCTTTCTTT | CASSLRRRTTEAFF
TRBJ1-6 | - | TRBV6-1 | - | TGTGCCAGCAGTGAAAAATCACCCCTCCACTTT | CASSEKSPLHF
TRBJ2-2 | - | TRBV5-1 | TRBD1 | TGCGCCAGCAGCTACTATTCCGGGACAGGGTTCACCGGGGAGCTGTTTTTT | CASSYYSGTGFTGELFF
TRBJ2-7 | - | TRBV5-6 | - | TGTGCCAGCAGCTTTCTAGGGGTAACCTACGAGCAGTACTTC | CASSFLGVTYEQYF
TRBJ2-3 | once | TRBV10-3 | - | TGTGCCATGGGCGCCGGTCCCACAGATACGCAGTATTTT | CAMGAGPTDTQYF
TRBJ1-1 | - | TRBV28 | - | TGTGCCAGCAGTTTGCCAGGGAACACTGAAGCTTTCTTT | CASSLPGNTEAFF
TRBJ1-1 | - | TRBV6-1 | - | TGTGCCAGCAGTGGCGGGATAACGAACACTGAAGCTTTCTTT | CASSGGITNTEAFF
TRBJ2-7 | - | TRBV4-1 | - | TGCACCAGCAGCCTCATCCTTAGCGCTACCTACGAGCAGTACTTC | CTSSLILSATYEQYF
TRBJ2-7 | - | TRBV7-3 | TRBD2 | TGTGCCAGCAGCTCATCAGCGGGAGGGTACGAGCAGTACTTC | CASSSSAGGYEQYF
TRBJ1-2 | few | TRBV9 | - | TGTGCCAGCAGAGCCATAGGAGGGAGGGACTATGGCTACACCTTC | CASRAIGGRDYGYTF